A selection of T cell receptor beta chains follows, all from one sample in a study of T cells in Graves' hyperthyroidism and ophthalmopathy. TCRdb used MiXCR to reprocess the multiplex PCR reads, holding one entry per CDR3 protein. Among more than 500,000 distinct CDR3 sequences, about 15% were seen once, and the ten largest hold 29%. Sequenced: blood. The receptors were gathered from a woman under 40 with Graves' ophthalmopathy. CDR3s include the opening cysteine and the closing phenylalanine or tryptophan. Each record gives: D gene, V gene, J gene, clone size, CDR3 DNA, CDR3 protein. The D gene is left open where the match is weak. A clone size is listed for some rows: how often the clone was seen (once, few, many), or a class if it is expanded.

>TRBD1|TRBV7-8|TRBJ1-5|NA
TGTGCCAGCAGCTTTCCGCCTAGGGCCCATGGGACAGGGTATCAGCCCCAGCATTTT
CASSFPPRAHGTGYQPQHF
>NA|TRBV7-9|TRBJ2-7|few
TGTGCCAGCAGCTTAGGCGTTAGGCCTTACGAGCAGTACTTC
CASSLGVRPYEQYF
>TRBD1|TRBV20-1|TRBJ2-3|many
TGCAGTGCTAGAGGGTCGGGACAGGGCCAGGCCACCACAGATACGCAGTATTTT
CSARGSGQGQATTDTQYF
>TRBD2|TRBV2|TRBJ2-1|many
TGTGCCAGCAGTGAAAGCGGGACTCGCAATGAGCAGTTCTTC
CASSESGTRNEQFF
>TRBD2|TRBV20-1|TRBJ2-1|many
TGCAGTGCTAGAGGGACTAGTGACTACAATGAGCAGTTCTTC
CSARGTSDYNEQFF
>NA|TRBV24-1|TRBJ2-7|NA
TGTGCCACCAGTGAGGGGCCCTCCTACGAGCAGTACTTC
CATSEGPSYEQYF
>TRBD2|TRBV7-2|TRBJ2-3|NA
TGTGCCAGCAGCTTGGGGAGCTGGGGGGGGAACACAGATACGCAGTATTTT
CASSLGSWGGNTDTQYF
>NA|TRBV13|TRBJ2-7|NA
TGTGCCAGCAGCCGCTTCGGGTGGGGGGTGGAATCCTACGAGCAGTACTTC
CASSRFGWGVESYEQYF
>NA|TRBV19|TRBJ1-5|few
TGTGCCAGTAGATCCCCTCAGATCTGGAGGGACGATCAGCCCCAGCATTTT
CASRSPQIWRDDQPQHF
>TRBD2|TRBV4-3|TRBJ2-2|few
TGCGCCAGCAGCCCCTCGGGAGCGGGGGCAAACACCGGGGAGCTGTTTTTT
CASSPSGAGANTGELFF
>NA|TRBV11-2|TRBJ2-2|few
TGTGCCAGCAGCTGGTGGACCGGAATGGCGAACACCGGGGAGCTGTTTTTT
CASSWWTGMANTGELFF
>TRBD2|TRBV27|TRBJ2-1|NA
TGTGCCAGCAGTTTAAGGAGGACTAGCGGGGGGTCCTACAATGAGCAGTTCTTC
CASSLRRTSGGSYNEQFF
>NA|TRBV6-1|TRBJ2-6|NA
TGTGCCAGCAGAACAGGGTTGGGGGGCTCTGGGGCCAACGTCCTGACTTTC
CASRTGLGGSGANVLTF
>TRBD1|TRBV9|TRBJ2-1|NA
TGTGCCAGCAGCGTAGGAGGGACAGGGGGGTCCTACAATGAGCAGTTCTTC
CASSVGGTGGSYNEQFF
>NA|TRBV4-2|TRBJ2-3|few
TGTGCCAGCAGCCCCCGGACGGGCATTTACGACACGCAGTATTTT
CASSPRTGIYDTQYF
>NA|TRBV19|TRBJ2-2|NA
TGTGCCAGTACAGGTCGAACCCCTGACACCGGGGAGCTGTTTTTT
CASTGRTPDTGELFF
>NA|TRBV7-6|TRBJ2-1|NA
TGTGCCAGCAGCTTAACCGCCTCCGAAGGGGAGCAGTTCTTC
CASSLTASEGEQFF
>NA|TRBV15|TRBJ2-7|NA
TGTGCCACCCCCCGGGTGAGGGGCTACGAGCAGTACTTC
CATPRVRGYEQYF
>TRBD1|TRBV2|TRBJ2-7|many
TGTGCCAGCAGTTCCGACAGGGTATCCTACGAGCAGTACTTC
CASSSDRVSYEQYF
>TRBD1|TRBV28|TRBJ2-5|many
TGTGCCAGCAGTAACGACAGGGCGCAAGAGACCCAGTACTTC
CASSNDRAQETQYF
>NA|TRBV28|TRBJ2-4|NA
TGTGCCAGCAGCTCCAGAGGCGGATTAAACATTCAGTACTTC
CASSSRGGLNIQYF
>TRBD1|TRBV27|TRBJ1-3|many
TGTGCCAGCAGCCCAGACAGGGGGACCGGAAACACCATATATTTT
CASSPDRGTGNTIYF
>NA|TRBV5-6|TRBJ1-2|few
TGTGCCAGCAGCCATCGGAAGGCAGGGGATCGTCATGGCTACACCTTC
CASSHRKAGDRHGYTF
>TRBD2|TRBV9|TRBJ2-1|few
TGTGCCAGCAGCGTAGTGGCGGGAGGGGGGGATGAGCAGTTCTTC
CASSVVAGGGDEQFF
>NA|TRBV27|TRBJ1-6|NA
TGTGCCACCTCAGGGTACCATAATTCACCCCTCCACTTT
CATSGYHNSPLHF
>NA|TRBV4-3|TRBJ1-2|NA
TGCGCCAGCAGCCAAACCGGGACGGCGTATGGCTACACCTTC
CASSQTGTAYGYTF
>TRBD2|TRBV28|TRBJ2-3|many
TGTGCCAGTAGAGGCGGACTAGCGGATACAGATACGCAGTATTTT
CASRGGLADTDTQYF
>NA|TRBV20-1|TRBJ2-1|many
TGCAGCCATCAGAGGCTGCAGAACAATGAGCAGTTCTTC
CSHQRLQNNEQFF
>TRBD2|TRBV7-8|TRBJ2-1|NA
TGTGCCAGCAGTCACGCCGGGACTAGCGGGAGATATGAGCAGTTCTTC
CASSHAGTSGRYEQFF
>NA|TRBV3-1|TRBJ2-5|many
TGTGCCAGCAGCCAATGGCGACCGGGGGGCGCGGAGACCCAGTACTTC
CASSQWRPGGAETQYF
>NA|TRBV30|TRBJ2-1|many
TGTGCCTGGAGTTCTCAAGGCTACAATGAGCAGTTCTTC
CAWSSQGYNEQFF
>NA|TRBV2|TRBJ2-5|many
TGTGCCAGCAGTGAAATGGGCAGGGGAGTCGGGGAGACCCAGTACTTC
CASSEMGRGVGETQYF
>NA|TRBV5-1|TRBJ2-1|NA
TGCGCCAGCAGCTTTCCAGCGGCCGAAGGAGAGGAGCAGTTCTTC
CASSFPAAEGEEQFF
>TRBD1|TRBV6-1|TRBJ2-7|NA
TGTGCCAGCAGTGCAGGGGGCATCTACGAGCAGTACTTC
CASSAGGIYEQYF
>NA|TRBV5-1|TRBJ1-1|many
TGCGCCAGCAGCTTGATAGGAATTACTGAAGCTTTCTTT
CASSLIGITEAFF
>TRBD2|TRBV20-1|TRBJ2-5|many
TGCAGTGCCGGGGGAGGGCAAGAGACCCAGTACTTC
CSAGGGQETQYF
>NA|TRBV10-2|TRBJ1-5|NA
TGTGCCAGCAGTCAGTCCCAGGGGCGGGCCGGCCAGCCCCAGCATTTT
CASSQSQGRAGQPQHF
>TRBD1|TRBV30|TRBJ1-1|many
TGTGCCTGGTTCACCATTTCGGACAGGGGGCGGACTGAAGCTTTCTTT
CAWFTISDRGRTEAFF
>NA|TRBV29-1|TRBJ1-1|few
TGCAGCGCCGACAGGCCGAGGTCGTTGAACACTGAAGCTTTCTTT
CSADRPRSLNTEAFF
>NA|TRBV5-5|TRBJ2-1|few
TGTGTCGCGGGCCCCGCGGGCCGATACAATGAGCAGTTCTTC
CVAGPAGRYNEQFF
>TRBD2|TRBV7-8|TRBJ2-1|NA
TGTGCCAGCAGCTTAGAGGTAGCGGGAGAGCAGTTCTTC
CASSLEVAGEQFF
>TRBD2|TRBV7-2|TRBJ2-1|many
TGTGCCAGCAGCTTAGTGGCTAGCGGGAGGAATGAGCAGTTCTTC
CASSLVASGRNEQFF
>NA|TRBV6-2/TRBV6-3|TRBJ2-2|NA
TGTGCCAGCGACGACACCGGGGAGCTGTTTTTT
CASDDTGELFF
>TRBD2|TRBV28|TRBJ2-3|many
TGTGCCAGCACCTTAGCGGGACTCGCAGATACGCAGTATTTT
CASTLAGLADTQYF
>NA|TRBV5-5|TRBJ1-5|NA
TGTGCCAGCAGCTTTTGGTCGGTCAGCGGACGCAATCAGCCCCAGCATTTT
CASSFWSVSGRNQPQHF
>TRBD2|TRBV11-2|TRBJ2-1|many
TGTGCCAGCAGAAAGCGGGAGGGCCAGAATGAGCAGTTCTTC
CASRKREGQNEQFF
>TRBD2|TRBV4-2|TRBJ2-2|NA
TGTGCCAGCAGCCAAGATCGGACGGCTAGCGGAAAGACCGGGGAGCTGTTTTTT
CASSQDRTASGKTGELFF
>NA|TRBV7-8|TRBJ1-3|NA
TGTGCCAGCAGCTTAGCGCGGAGGGGGGACTCTGGAAACACCATATATTTT
CASSLARRGDSGNTIYF
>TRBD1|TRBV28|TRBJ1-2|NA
TGTGCCAGCAGTTTTGACAGGGCGGTCTATGGCTACACCTTC
CASSFDRAVYGYTF
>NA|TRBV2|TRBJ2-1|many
TGTGCCAGCAGGCAGTACAATGAGCAGTTCTTC
CASRQYNEQFF
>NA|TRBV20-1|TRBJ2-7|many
TGCAGTGCTGGCTGGACTGGGACCTACGAGCAGTACTTC
CSAGWTGTYEQYF
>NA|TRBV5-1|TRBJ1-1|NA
TGCGCCAGCAGCTTCCAGGGGAATCCTAAAGCTTTCTTT
CASSFQGNPKAFF
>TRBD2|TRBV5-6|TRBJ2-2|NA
TGTGCCAGCAGCTCACTAGCGGGCCTGAACACCGGGGAGCTGTTTTTT
CASSSLAGLNTGELFF
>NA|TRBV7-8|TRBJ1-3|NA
TGTGCCAGCAGCTTAGGGACACCAGCCTCTGGAAACACCATATATTTT
CASSLGTPASGNTIYF
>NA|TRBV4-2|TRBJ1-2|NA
TGTGCCAGCAGCCAACAGGACAGCAATAACTATGGCTACACCTTC
CASSQQDSNNYGYTF
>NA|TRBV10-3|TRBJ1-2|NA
TGTGCCATCAGTGAAATCGGCTACACCTTC
CAISEIGYTF
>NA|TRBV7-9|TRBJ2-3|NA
TGTGCCAGCAGCTTATCCCGGGATGATACGCAGTATTTT
CASSLSRDDTQYF
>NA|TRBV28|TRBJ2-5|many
TGTGCCAGCAGTTTAACAGGGATGGACCAAGAGACCCAGTACTTC
CASSLTGMDQETQYF